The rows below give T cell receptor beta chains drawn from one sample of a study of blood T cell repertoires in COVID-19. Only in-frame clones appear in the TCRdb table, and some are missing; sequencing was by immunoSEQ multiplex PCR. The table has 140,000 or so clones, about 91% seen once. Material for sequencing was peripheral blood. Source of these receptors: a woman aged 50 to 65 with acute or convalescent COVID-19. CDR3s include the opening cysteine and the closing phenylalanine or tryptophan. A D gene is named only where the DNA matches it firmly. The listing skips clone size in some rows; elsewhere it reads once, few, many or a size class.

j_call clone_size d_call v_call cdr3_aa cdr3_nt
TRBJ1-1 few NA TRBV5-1 CASSRWGDEAFF TGCGCCAGCAGCCGGTGGGGGGATGAAGCTTTCTTT
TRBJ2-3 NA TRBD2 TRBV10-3 CAISVSGSGATDTQYF TGTGCCATCAGTGTTAGCGGGAGTGGGGCCACAGATACGCAGTATTTT
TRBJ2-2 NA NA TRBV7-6 CASSLAESANTGELFF TGTGCCAGCAGCTTAGCAGAGAGTGCGAACACCGGGGAGCTGTTTTTT
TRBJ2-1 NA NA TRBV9 CASSVVPNEQFF TGTGCCAGCAGCGTAGTCCCGAATGAGCAGTTCTTC
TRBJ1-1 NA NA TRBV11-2 CASSSLTTGTEAFF TGTGCCAGCAGCTCACTGACAACCGGGACAGAAGCTTTCTTT
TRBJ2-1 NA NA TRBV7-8 CASSLERQVEQFF TGTGCCAGCAGCTTAGAAAGGCAGGTTGAGCAGTTCTTC
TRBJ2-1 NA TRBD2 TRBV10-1 CASSGTNTGTSGVYEQFF TGCGCCAGCAGTGGGACAAACACCGGGACTAGCGGGGTGTACGAGCAGTTCTTC
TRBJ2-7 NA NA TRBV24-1 CATSDLSTEEQYF TGTGCCACCAGTGATTTGTCGACAGAAGAGCAGTACTTC
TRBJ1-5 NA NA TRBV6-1 CASSEGRWDNQPQHF TGTGCCAGCAGTGAGGGGAGGTGGGACAATCAGCCCCAGCATTTT
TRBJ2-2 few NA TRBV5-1 CASSLDLNTGELFF TGCGCCAGCAGCTTGGACCTAAACACCGGGGAGCTGTTTTTT
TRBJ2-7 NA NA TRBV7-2 CASSVGLITYEQYF TGTGCCAGCAGCGTGGGACTGATTACCTACGAGCAGTACTTC
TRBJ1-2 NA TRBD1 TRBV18 CASSPATGGKDGYTF TGTGCCAGCTCACCAGCGACAGGGGGTAAAGATGGCTACACCTTC
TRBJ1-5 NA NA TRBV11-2 CASSLDQRESQPQHF TGTGCCAGCAGCTTAGATCAGAGGGAAAGCCAGCCCCAGCATTTT
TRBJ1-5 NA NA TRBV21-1 CASRGTGTQPQHF TGTGCCAGCAGGGGGACAGGGACGCAGCCCCAGCATTTT